These 21 T cell receptor beta chains were all obtained from the same sample, sequenced in a study of glioma-infiltrating T cells. The iRepertoire nested amplicon-rescue multiplex PCR amplified TCR alpha and beta CDR3s from RNA. TCRdb used MiXCR to reprocess the multiplex PCR reads, holding one entry per CDR3 protein. The sample records approximately 40,000 distinct CDR3 sequences, approximately 20% being singletons. The sample comprised glioma tissue, nonneoplastic brain tissue, or PBMCs (not recorded which). Receptor source: a human donor with low-grade glioma or glioblastoma, undergoing nonglioma brain surgery, or in good health (not recorded which).

The chain recombines TRBV30 with TRBJ2-7; 9 nucleotides match TRBD1. CDR3 length: 15 residues. The J segment lost 5 bases and the V segment lost 0 bases, leaving 8 bases of the junction unmatched. Germline-derived CDR1 and CDR2 are GTSNPN and SVGIG (reference sequence). CDR3 sequence reads: CAWSVILGTGNEQYF. For the CDR3, the DNA is TGTGCCTGGAGTGTAATCCTTGGGACAGGGAACGAGCAGTACTTC.

This clonotype was picked up many times. The chain carries TRBV7-6 and TRBJ2-3; no clear D gene. Germline CDR1 reads SGHVS; CDR2 reads FNYEAQ. The CDR3 sequence is 12 residues long. With 0 bases removed from V and 7 bases from J, the gap between germline ends came to 5 bases. The chain's CDR3 is CASSLAGYTQYF. For the CDR3, the DNA is TGTGCCAGCAGCTTAGCGGGGTATACGCAGTATTTT.

Regarding this clonotype: This may be a read error, as it is one base from a much larger clone. This rearrangement joins TRBV7-6 to TRBJ2-1, with D possibly TRBD1 on 5 matching bases. CDR1 is SGHVS, CDR2 FNYEAQ, per germline. The CDR3 has 12 amino acids. The CDR3 nucleotides are TGTGCTAGCAGCTTAGACGGACACGAGGAGTTCTTC. Its protein is CASSLDGHEEFF.

This clonotype was counted many times. This chain connects TRBV28 to TRBJ1-1; D remains unclear. The CDR3 spans 10 residues. The germline V gene encodes CDR1 MDHEN and CDR2 SYDVKM. With 6 bases removed from V and 7 bases from J, the gap between germline ends came to 6 bases. The CDR3 protein is CASSSIEAFF. CDR3 bases: TGTGCCAGCAGCTCCATTGAAGCTTTCTTT.

This clonotype was observed at least ten times. This chain links TRBV7-6 with TRBJ2-2; either TRBD1 or TRBD2 may fit D (6 bases each). V gave up 4 bases and J gave up 8 bases, with 17 bases separating them. Germline V gene data show CDR1 as SGHVS and CDR2 as FNYEAQ. CDR3 length equals 15 residues. The CDR3 sequence: CASSSLWGAEGELFF. CDR3 sequence (DNA): TGTGCCAGCAGCTCCTTATGGGGGGCTGAAGGGGAGCTGTTTTTT.

Remarks on this clonotype: This clone may be a read error of a much larger clone one base away. The chain combines TRBV7-2 with TRBJ1-1; no clear D gene. The CDR3 is made up of 13 amino acids. In germline, CDR1 is SGHTA, CDR2 FQGNSA. This chain's CDR3 is CASRLRVNTEAFF. The CDR3 bases are TGTGCCAGCCGCTTGCGGGTGAACACTGAAGCTTTCTTT. Drawing the rest from reference TRBV7-2 and TRBJ1-1, the complete variable domain is GAGVSQSPSNKVTEKGKDVELRCDPISGHTALYWYRQSLGQGLEFLIYFQGNSAPDKSGLPSDRFSAERTGGSVSTLTIQRTQQEDSAVYLCASRLRVNTEAFFGQGTRLTVV.

The chain has TRBV5-1 and TRBJ2-1, with TRBD2 matching over 11 bases. The germline CDR1 and CDR2 sequences are SGHRS and YFSETQ. V was pared by 0 bases and J by 6 bases, with 2 bases of the junction left unmatched. This CDR3 region has 15 residues. Written as DNA, the CDR3 is TGCGCCAGCAGCTTGGCGCTAGCGGGGGGCAATGAGCAGTTCTTC. Its translation: CASSLALAGGNEQFF.

Regarding this clonotype: The junction differs from germline at one of its ends, possibly a read error. The V and J genes are TRBV6-1 and TRBJ1-3; D remains unclear. The germline CDR1 and CDR2 sequences are MNHNS and SASEGT. CDR3 length equals 12 residues. The CDR3 loop is CARRDSGTPLSF. CDR3 bases: TGTGCCCGCCGCGACTCTGGCACCCCCCTATCTTTT.

This clonotype was detected many times. The rearrangement links TRBV7-9 to TRBJ1-6; weak D call: TRBD1 (5 bases). V was shortened by 2 bases and J by 9 bases, with 14 bases between the two germline ends. Germline V lookup: CDR1 SEHNR, CDR2 FQNEAQ (reference sequence). This CDR3 spans 15 amino acids. The CDR3 DNA follows: TGTGCCAGCAGCTTAAGCGGCAGGGCCAGTTCACCCCTCCACTTT. Translation: CASSLSGRASSPLHF.

V usage is TRBV12-3 or TRBV12-4 and J usage is TRBJ2-1; TRBD2 aligns across 8 bases. V lost 5 bases, J lost 12 bases, and 15 bases stayed unmatched. The CDR3 length is 15 residues. CDR3 sequence reads: CASSLRGGGNAGQFF. In DNA form, the CDR3 reads TGTGCCAGCAGTCTCCGGGGGGGTGGGAATGCGGGGCAGTTCTTC.

Ten or more counts support this clonotype. This chain uses TRBV6-6 with TRBJ2-1, with 11 nucleotides matching TRBD2. The ends lost 2 bases at V and 6 bases at J; junction bases unmatched: 9. Germline CDR1 is MNHNY and CDR2 is SVGAGI (reference sequence). The CDR3 sequence is 17 residues long. CDR3 sequence (DNA): TGTGCCAGCAGTTACCACGAACGACTAGCGGGAAGCAATGAGCAGTTCTTC. It yields the protein CASSYHERLAGSNEQFF.

The chain couples TRBV27 to TRBJ1-5; D call uncertain. Per germline, CDR1 MNHEY and CDR2 SMNVEV (reference sequence). V was trimmed by 6 bases and J by 7 bases, leaving 13 bases between them. The CDR3 sequence is 13 residues long. CDR3 residues: CASSDYLGQPQHF. The CDR3 DNA sequence: TGTGCCAGCAGCGATTACTTGGGCCAGCCCCAGCATTTT.

The rearrangement links TRBV5-1 to TRBJ1-2; 7 bases line up with TRBD1. This CDR3 comprises 13 residues. CDR1 and CDR2 from the germline V gene are SGHRS and YFSETQ. Germline trimming cut 6 bases from V and 8 bases from J; bases unmatched to any gene: 10. CDR3 sequence: CASIQGTDRGYTF. The CDR3 DNA reads TGCGCCAGCATCCAAGGGACAGATCGGGGCTACACCTTC.

In this sample, this clonotype turned up many times. The chain uses TRBV29-1 and TRBJ2-7; no clear D gene. This CDR3 contains 11 residues. Trimming removed 1 base from V and 1 base from J, with 2 bases in between. Germline CDR1 and CDR2: SQVTM and ANQGSEA. The CDR3 DNA reads TGCAGCGTTGAAGGGTCCTACGAGCAGTACTTC. Translating it yields CSVEGSYEQYF.

The DNA for the CDR3 is TGTGCCAGCAGTGCCGGGAGCGACTACGAGCAGTACGTC. Its protein is CASSAGSDYEQYV. The rearrangement links TRBV12-3 or TRBV12-4 to TRBJ2-7; possible D gene TRBD2, 6 bases. Trimming cost V 5 bases and J 3 bases, with 11 bases left between them. The CDR3 is made up of 13 amino acids.

There are many counts of this clonotype. The chain has TRBV28 and TRBJ2-5; 8 nucleotides match TRBD1. The CDR3 runs to 16 residues. Per germline, CDR1 MDHEN and CDR2 SYDVKM. V lost 1 base and J lost 3; bases outside the gene matches: 7. CDR3 nucleotide sequence: TGTGCCAGCAGTTTATTTTGGACAGGGAGCGAAGAGACCCAGTACTTC. It is translated as CASSLFWTGSEETQYF. Using reference TRBV28 and TRBJ2-5 for the parts outside the CDR3, the full variable domain is DVKVTQSSRYLVKRTGEKVFLECVQDMDHENMFWYRQDPGLGLRLIYFSYDVKMKEKGDIPEGYSVSREKKERFSLILESASTNQTSMYLCASSLFWTGSEETQYFGPGTRLLVL.

This clonotype was picked up many times. The gene calls are TRBV24-1 and TRBJ2-7, with D perhaps matching TRBD1 (6 bases). The CDR3 has 15 amino acids. In germline, CDR1 is KGHDR, CDR2 SFDVKD. V was cut by 2 bases and J by 2 bases, with 12 bases left in between. The CDR3 bases are TGTGCCACCAGTGATTCGAGCCAGGGGACCTACGAGCAGTACTTC. It specifies CATSDSSQGTYEQYF.

This clonotype was seen a few times. V gene TRBV5-1 combines with J gene TRBJ2-7; possibly TRBD2 for D (7 bases). The CDR3 is 16 amino acids. V was pared by 4 bases and J by 0 bases, with 17 bases between. Germline loops: CDR1 SGHRS, CDR2 YFSETQ. The CDR3 reads CASSAWGGDTSYEQYF. Here the CDR3 DNA reads TGCGCCAGCAGCGCATGGGGGGGGGACACCTCCTACGAGCAGTACTTC.

This clonotype ranks as hyperexpanded. DNA of the CDR3: TGTGCCAGCAGCCCACTAGCGGGAGACACCGGGGAGCTGTTTTTT. Translation gives CASSPLAGDTGELFF. V is TRBV4-2 and J is TRBJ2-2; 11 positions agree with TRBD2. The ends lost 4 bases at V and 3 bases at J; junction bases unmatched: 1. The CDR3 covers 15 residues. Germline loops: CDR1 LGHNA, CDR2 YNFKEQ.

By its share, this clonotype is medium-sized. V usage is TRBV6-1 and J usage is TRBJ2-5; 7 bases line up with TRBD2. Per germline, CDR1 MNHNS and CDR2 SASEGT. J was trimmed by 1 base and V by 5 bases; bases with no gene match: 7. The CDR3 is 15 residues long. For the CDR3, the DNA is TGTGCCAGCAGTACTACGGGAGGTTTCCAAGAGACCCAGTACTTC. Translating it yields CASSTTGGFQETQYF.

To note about this clonotype: Just one base apart from a much larger clone, this may be a read error. This chain joins TRBV2 and TRBJ2-2; D uncertain. Trimming took off 4 bases at V and 1 base at J, with 4 bases between the two ends. CDR3 length: 13 amino acids. Germline-derived CDR1 and CDR2 are SNHLY and FYNNEI. CDR3 protein: CASSGLNTGELFF. In DNA, the CDR3 is TGTGCCAGCAGTGGCCTGAACACCGGGGAGCTGTTTTTT.